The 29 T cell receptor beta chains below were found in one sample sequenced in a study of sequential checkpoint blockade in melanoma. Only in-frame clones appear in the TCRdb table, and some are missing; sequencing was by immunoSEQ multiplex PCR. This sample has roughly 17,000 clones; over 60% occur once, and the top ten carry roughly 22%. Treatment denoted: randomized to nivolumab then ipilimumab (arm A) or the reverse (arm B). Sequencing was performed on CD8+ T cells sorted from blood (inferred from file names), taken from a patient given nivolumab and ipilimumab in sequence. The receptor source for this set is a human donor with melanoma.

The CDR3 region has the DNA TGTGCCAGTAGTATAGTTCAAGAGACAGGGGTCTACAATGAGCAGTTCTTC. The encoded protein is CASSIVQETGVYNEQFF. This chain connects TRBV19 to TRBJ2-1; TRBD1 matches 8 bases. This CDR3 spans 17 amino acids. Trimming removed 1 base from V and 3 bases from J; junction bases left unmatched: 8. From germline, CDR1 is LNHDA and CDR2 SQIVND (reference sequence). Full variable domain (outside the CDR3, taken from reference TRBV19 and TRBJ2-1): DGGITQSPKYLFRKEGQNVTLSCEQNLNHDAMYWYRQDPGQGLRLIYYSQIVNDFQKGDIAEGYSVSREKKESFPLTVTSAQKNPTAFYLCASSIVQETGVYNEQFFGPGTRLTVL.

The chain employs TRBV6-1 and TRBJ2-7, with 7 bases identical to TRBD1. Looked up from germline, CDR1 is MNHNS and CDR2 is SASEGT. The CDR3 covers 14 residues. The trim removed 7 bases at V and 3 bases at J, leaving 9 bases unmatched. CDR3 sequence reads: CASNSRDSGYEQYF. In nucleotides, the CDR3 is TGTGCCAGCAATTCCCGGGACAGCGGCTACGAGCAGTACTTC.

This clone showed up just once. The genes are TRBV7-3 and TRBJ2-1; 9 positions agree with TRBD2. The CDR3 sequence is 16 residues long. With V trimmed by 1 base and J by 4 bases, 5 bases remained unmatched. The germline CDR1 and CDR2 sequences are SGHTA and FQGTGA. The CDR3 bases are TGTGCCAGCAGCTTAAATGCGGGGGGGTTTTACAATGAGCAGTTCTTC. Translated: CASSLNAGGFYNEQFF. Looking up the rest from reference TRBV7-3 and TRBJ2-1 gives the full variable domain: GAGVSQTPSNKVTEKGKYVELRCDPISGHTALYWYRQSLGQGPEFLIYFQGTGAADDSGLPNDRFFAVRPEGSVSTLKIQRTERGDSAVYLCASSLNAGGFYNEQFFGPGTRLTVL.

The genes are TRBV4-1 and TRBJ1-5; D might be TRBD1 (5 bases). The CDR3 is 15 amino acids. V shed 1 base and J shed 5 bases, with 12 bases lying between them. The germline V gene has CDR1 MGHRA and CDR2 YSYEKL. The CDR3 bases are TGCGCCAGCAGCCAAGGTCTGACAGATTATCAGCCCCAGCATTTT. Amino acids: CASSQGLTDYQPQHF.

This chain's CDR3 is CASSSMDGAGELFF. The CDR3, as DNA: TGTGCCAGCAGCTCGATGGACGGGGCCGGGGAGCTGTTTTTT. The chain carries TRBV7-3 and TRBJ2-2; possible D gene TRBD2, 5 bases. CDR1 and CDR2 (germline): SGHTA, FQGTGA. Trimming stripped 4 bases from V and 6 bases from J, with 12 bases between. The CDR3 is 14 residues long.

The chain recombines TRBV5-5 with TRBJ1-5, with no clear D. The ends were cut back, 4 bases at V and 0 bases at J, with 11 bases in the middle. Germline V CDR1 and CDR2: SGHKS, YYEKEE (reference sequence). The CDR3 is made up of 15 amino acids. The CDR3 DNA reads TGTGCCAGCAGCCCATATTGGCCTAGCAATCAGCCCCAGCATTTT. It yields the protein CASSPYWPSNQPQHF.

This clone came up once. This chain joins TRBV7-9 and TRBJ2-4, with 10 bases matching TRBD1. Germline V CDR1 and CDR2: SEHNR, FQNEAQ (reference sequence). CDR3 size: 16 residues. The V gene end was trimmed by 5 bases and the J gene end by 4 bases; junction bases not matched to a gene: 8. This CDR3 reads CASSPKTGQGKNIQYF. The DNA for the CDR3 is TGTGCCAGCAGCCCAAAGACGGGACAGGGGAAAAACATTCAGTACTTC.

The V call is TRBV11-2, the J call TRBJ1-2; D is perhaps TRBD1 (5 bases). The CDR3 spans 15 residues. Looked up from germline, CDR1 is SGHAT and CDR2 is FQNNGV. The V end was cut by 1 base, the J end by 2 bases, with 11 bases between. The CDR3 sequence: CASSLGGTVNYGYTF. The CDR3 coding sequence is TGTGCCAGCAGCTTAGGCGGGACCGTGAACTATGGCTACACCTTC.

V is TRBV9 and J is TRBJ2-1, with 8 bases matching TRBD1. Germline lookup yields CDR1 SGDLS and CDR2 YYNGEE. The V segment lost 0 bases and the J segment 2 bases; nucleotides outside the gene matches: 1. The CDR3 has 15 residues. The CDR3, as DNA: TGTGCCAGCAGCGTAGACAGGGGGGCCTACAATGAGCAGTTCTTC. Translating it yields CASSVDRGAYNEQFF.

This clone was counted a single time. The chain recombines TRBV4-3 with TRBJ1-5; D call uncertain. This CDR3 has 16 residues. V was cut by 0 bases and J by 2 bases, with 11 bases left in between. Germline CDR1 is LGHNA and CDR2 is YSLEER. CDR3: CASSQDPARGNQPQHF. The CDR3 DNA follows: TGCGCCAGCAGCCAAGATCCGGCGCGGGGCAATCAGCCCCAGCATTTT.

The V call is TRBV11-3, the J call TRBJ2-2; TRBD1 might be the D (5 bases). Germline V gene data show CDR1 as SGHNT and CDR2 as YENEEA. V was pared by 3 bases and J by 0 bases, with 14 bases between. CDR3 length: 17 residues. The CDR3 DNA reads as TGTGCCAGCAGCTTGCAGTTGGGCAGGGCGAACACCGGGGAGCTGTTTTTT. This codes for CASSLQLGRANTGELFF. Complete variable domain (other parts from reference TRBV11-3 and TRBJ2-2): EAGVVQSPRYKIIEKKQPVAFWCNPISGHNTLYWYLQNLGQGPELLIRYENEEAVDDSQLPKDRFSAERLKGVDSTLKIQPAELGDSAVYLCASSLQLGRANTGELFFGEGSRLTVL.

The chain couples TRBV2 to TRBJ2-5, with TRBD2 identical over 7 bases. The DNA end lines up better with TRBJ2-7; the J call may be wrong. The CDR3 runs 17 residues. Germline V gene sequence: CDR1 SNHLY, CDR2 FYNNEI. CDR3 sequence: CASSVNSASIREDEQYF. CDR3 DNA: TGTGCCAGCAGTGTCAATTCTGCGAGCATACGGGAGGACGAGCAGTACTTC.

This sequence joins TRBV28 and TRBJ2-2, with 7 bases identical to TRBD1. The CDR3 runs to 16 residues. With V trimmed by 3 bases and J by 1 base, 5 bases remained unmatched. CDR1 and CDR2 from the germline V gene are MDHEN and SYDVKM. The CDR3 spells CASSLWQGVNTGELFF. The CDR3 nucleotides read TGTGCCAGCAGTTTGTGGCAGGGGGTGAACACCGGGGAGCTGTTTTTT. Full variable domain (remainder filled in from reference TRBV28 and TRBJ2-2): DVKVTQSSRYLVKRTGEKVFLECVQDMDHENMFWYRQDPGLGLRLIYFSYDVKMKEKGDIPEGYSVSREKKERFSLILESASTNQTSMYLCASSLWQGVNTGELFFGEGSRLTVL.

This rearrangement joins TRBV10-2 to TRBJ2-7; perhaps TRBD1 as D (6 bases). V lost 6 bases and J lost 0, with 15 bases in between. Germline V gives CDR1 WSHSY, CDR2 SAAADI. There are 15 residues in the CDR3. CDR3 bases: TGCGCCAGCAGACAGGGCCTCTTAAGCTCCTACGAGCAGTACTTC. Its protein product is CASRQGLLSSYEQYF.

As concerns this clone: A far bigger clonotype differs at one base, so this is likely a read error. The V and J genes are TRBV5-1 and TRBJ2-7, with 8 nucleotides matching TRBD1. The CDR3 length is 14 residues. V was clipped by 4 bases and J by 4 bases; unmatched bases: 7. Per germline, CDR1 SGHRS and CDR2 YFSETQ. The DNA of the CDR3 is TGCGCCAGCAGCCCGACAGGGGAGCTATACGAGCAGTACTTC. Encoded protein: CASSPTGELYEQYF.

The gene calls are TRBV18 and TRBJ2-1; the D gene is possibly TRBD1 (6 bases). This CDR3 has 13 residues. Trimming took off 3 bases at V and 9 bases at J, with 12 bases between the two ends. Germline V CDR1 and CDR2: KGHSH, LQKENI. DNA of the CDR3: TGTGCCAGCTCACCTGGACAGCGGAGTGAGCAGTTCTTC. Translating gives CASSPGQRSEQFF.

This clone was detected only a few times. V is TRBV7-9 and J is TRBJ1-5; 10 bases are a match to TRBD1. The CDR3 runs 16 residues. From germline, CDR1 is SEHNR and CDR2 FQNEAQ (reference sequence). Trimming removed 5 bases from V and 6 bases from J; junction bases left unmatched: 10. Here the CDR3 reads CASSASGTGVAQPQHF. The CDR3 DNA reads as TGTGCCAGCAGCGCATCCGGGACAGGGGTCGCTCAGCCCCAGCATTTT. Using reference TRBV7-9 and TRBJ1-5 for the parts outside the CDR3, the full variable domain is DTGVSQNPRHKITKRGQNVTFRCDPISEHNRLYWYRQTLGQGPEFLTYFQNEAQLEKSRLLSDRFSAERPKGSFSTLEIQRTEQGDSAMYLCASSASGTGVAQPQHFGDGTRLSIL.

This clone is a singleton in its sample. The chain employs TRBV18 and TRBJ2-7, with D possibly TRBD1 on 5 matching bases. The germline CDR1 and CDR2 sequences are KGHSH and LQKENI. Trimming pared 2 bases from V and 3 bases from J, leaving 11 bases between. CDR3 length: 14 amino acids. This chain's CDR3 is CASSPYQGNYEQYF. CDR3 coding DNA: TGTGCCAGCTCACCATATCAGGGTAACTACGAGCAGTACTTC.

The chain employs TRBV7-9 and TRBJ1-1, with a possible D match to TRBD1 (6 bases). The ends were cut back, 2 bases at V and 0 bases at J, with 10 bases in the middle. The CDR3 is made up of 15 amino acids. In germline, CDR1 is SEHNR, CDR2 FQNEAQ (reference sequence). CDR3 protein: CASSLRTDLNTEAFF. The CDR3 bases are TGTGCCAGCAGCTTAAGGACAGACTTGAACACTGAAGCTTTCTTT.

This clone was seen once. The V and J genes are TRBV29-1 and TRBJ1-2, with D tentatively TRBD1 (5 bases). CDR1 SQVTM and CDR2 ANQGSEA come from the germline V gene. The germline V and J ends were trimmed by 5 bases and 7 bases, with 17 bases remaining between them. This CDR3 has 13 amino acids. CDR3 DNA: TGCAGCGTTATATCCAGGGTACTCGGTGGCTACACCTTC. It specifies CSVISRVLGGYTF.

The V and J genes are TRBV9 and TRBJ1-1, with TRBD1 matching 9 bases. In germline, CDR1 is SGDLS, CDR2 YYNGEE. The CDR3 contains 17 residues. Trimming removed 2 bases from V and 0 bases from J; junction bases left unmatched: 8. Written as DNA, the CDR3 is TGTGCCAGCAGCGTCGATCCGGGACAGGGCATGAACACTGAAGCTTTCTTT. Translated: CASSVDPGQGMNTEAFF. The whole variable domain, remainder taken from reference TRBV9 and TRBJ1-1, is DSGVTQTPKHLITATGQRVTLRCSPRSGDLSVYWYQQSLDQGLQFLIQYYNGEERAKGNILERFSAQQFPDLHSELNLSSLELGDSALYFCASSVDPGQGMNTEAFFGQGTRLTVV.

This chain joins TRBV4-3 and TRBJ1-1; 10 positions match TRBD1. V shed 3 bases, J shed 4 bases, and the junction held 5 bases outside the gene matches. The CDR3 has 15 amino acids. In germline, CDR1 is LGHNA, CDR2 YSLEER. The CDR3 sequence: CASSQGRTGGTEAFF. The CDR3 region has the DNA TGCGCCAGCAGCCAGGGCCGGACAGGGGGCACTGAAGCTTTCTTT.

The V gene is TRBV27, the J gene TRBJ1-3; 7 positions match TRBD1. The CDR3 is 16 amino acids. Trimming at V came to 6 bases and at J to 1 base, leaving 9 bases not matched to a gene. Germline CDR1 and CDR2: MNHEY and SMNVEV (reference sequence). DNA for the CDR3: TGTGCCAGCAGCCAGGGGACAGAACCATCTGGAAACACCATATATTTT. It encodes CASSQGTEPSGNTIYF.

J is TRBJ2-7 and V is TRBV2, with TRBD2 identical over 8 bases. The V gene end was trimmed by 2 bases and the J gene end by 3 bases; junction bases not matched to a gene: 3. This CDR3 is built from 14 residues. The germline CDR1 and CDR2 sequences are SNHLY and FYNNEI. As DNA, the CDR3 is TGTGCCAGCAGTGAAACGGGAGGGGGCTACGAGCAGTACTTC. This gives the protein CASSETGGGYEQYF. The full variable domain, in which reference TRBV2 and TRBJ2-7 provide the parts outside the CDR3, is EPEVTQTPSHQVTQMGQEVILRCVPISNHLYFYWYRQILGQKVEFLVSFYNNEISEKSEIFDDQFSVERPDGSNFTLKIRSTKLEDSAMYFCASSETGGGYEQYFGPGTRLTVT.

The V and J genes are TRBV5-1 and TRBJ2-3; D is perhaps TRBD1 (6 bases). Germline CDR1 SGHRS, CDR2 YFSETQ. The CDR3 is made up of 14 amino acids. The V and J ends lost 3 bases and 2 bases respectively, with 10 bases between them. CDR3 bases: TGCGCCAGCAGCTCACAGGGATTCACAGATACGCAGTATTTT. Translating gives CASSSQGFTDTQYF.

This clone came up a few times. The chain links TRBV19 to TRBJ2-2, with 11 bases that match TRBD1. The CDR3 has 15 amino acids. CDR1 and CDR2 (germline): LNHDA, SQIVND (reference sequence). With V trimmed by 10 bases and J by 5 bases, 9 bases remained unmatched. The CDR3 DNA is TGTGCCACAAGTGGACAGGGGGCTTGGACCGGGGAGCTGTTTTTT. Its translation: CATSGQGAWTGELFF. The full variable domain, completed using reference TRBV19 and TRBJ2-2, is DGGITQSPKYLFRKEGQNVTLSCEQNLNHDAMYWYRQDPGQGLRLIYYSQIVNDFQKGDIAEGYSVSREKKESFPLTVTSAQKNPTAFYLCATSGQGAWTGELFFGEGSRLTVL.

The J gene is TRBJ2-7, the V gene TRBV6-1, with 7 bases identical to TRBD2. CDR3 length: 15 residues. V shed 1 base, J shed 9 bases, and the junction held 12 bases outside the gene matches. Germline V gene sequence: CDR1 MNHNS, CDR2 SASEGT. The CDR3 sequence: CASSEVELAVRGQYF. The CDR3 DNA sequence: TGTGCCAGCAGTGAAGTGGAGCTAGCGGTCCGGGGGCAGTACTTC.

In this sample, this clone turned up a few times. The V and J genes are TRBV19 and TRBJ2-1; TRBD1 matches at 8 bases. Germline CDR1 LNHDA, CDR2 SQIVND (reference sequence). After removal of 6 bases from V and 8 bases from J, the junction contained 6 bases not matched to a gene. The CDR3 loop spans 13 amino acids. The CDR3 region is CASRQGGIDEQFF. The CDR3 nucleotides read TGTGCCAGTAGACAGGGGGGAATCGATGAGCAGTTCTTC.

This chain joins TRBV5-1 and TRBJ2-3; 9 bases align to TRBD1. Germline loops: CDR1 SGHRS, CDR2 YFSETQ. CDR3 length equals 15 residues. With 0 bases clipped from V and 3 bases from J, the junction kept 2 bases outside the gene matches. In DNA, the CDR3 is TGCGCCAGCAGCTTGGGACAGGGGGGAACAGATACGCAGTATTTT. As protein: CASSLGQGGTDTQYF.